The text below deals with one T cell receptor beta chain. Its antigen is undetermined. The data were produced by immunoSEQ multiplex PCR, yet TCRdb's version contains in-frame clones alone and is incomplete. The data hold around 1.5 million clones, with approximately 98% observed a single time. This entry comes from a study of shared clonotypes between healthy human individuals. The study's findings and limits: Clonotypes which were not shared had lower generation probabilities than clonotypes that all four donors shared. Although depth was large, rarefaction showed that sequencing of the sorted subsets was incomplete. Sharing across a few donors was seen in around 5% of naive CD4 clonotypes.

The CDR3 sequence is 16 residues long. V gave up 4 bases and J gave up 4 bases; unmatched junction bases: 9. Germline CDR1 is SGHRS and CDR2 is YFSETQ. This TCR was recovered from a man in his thirties or forties in good health. The sequencing sample was made of naive CD4+ T cells sorted from blood. Subset here: CD45RA+ positively selected. The V call is TRBV5-1, the J call TRBJ2-3; 10 bases are shared with TRBD2. DNA of the CDR3: TGCGCCAGCAGCCGGGCTACTAGCGGGATGGCAGATACGCAGTATTTT. Translated: CASSRATSGMADTQYF.